This TCR beta chain was sequenced in a study of CD8+ T cells in alopecia areata. Study findings and constraints: In blood and scalp, many expanded lesional clones persisted during tofacitinib.

Worth noting for this clone: Its cognate antigen is unknown.

Germline-derived CDR1 and CDR2 are SGHNT and YYREEE (reference sequence). V gave up 5 bases and J gave up 12 bases; unmatched junction bases: 11. The CDR3 length is 12 residues. Once RNA had been extracted, it was reverse transcribed into cDNA to act as the sequencing template. Here immunoSEQ multiplex PCR was the method, and the copy in TCRdb shows in-frame clones only, minus some. Here the sample spans 100,000 to 150,000 clones, 58% being singletons. Specified treatment: oral pan-JAK inhibitor, 5-10 mg twice daily. The sample consisted of CD8+ T cells sorted from blood, taken at week 4, from a patient treated with tofacitinib. The origin of this receptor is a human donor with alopecia areata. This chain joins TRBV5-4 and TRBJ2-7; 7 nucleotides match TRBD2. CDR3 residues: CASRMGGDRTYF. The CDR3 DNA reads as TGTGCCAGCAGAATGGGAGGGGATCGAACGTACTTC.